The source of this T cell receptor (beta chain) is a study of beta chain bispecific antibodies for T cell cancers. Notes on the study in general: In these mixed samples, most targeted TRBV reads derived from the leukemia cell line. After anti-TRBV12 rather than anti-CD19 exposure, TRBV12-3 made up about 99% less of total TRBV signal.

Either OKT3 anti-CD3 antibody or CD3/CD28 beads expanded T cells from blood mononuclear cells over roughly 3 days. Bispecific antibody was added to 5 x 10^4 normal T cells and 5 x 10^4 target cells. There are many counts of this clonotype. Its antigen is currently unknown. The germline V gene encodes CDR1 SEHNR and CDR2 FQNEAQ (reference sequence). Trimming left V 1 base short and J 6 bases short, with 13 bases between. The length of the CDR3 is 14 residues. TCRdb reanalysed the 5' RACE reads using MiXCR and keeps one entry per CDR3 protein. The repertoire holds around 19,000 distinct CDR3 sequences, with approximately 2% as singletons.

This clonotype originated in a human donor in good health. Some clones in this sample may be carry-over from other donors' samples. The specimen comprised healthy donor T cells cultured with leukemia cells, sampled from a culture containing a bispecific antibody targeting TCR Vbeta12. This rearrangement joins TRBV7-9 to TRBJ2-7; the D is unclear. CDR3 residues: CASSLEVSSGEQYF. As DNA, the CDR3 is TGTGCCAGCAGCTTAGAAGTGTCCTCCGGCGAGCAGTACTTC.